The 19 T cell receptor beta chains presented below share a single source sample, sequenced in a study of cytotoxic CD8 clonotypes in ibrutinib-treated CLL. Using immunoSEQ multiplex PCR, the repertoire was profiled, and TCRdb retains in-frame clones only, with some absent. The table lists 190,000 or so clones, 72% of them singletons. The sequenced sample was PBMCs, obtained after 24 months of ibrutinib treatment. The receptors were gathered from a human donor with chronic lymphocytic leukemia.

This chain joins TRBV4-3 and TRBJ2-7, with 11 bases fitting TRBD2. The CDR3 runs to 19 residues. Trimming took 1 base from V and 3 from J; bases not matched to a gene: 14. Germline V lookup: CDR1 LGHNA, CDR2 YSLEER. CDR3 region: CASSQGYLLAGEFNYEQYF. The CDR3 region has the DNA TGCGCCAGCAGCCAAGGGTATTTACTAGCGGGAGAATTTAACTACGAGCAGTACTTC.

In nucleotides, the CDR3 is TGCAGCGTTGCGTCGACAGGGGGCTCCTACGAGCAGTACTTC. Translating gives CSVASTGGSYEQYF. The chain has TRBV29-1 and TRBJ2-7; 9 positions agree with TRBD1. The CDR3 covers 14 residues. V was clipped by 4 bases and J by 0 bases; unmatched bases: 4. Germline CDR1 is SQVTM and CDR2 is ANQGSEA.

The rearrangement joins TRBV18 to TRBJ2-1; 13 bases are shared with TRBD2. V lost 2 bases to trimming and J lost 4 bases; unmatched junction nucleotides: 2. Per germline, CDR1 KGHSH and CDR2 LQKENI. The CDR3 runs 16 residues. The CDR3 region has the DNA TGTGCCAGCTCACCAAGACTAGCGGGGGGTTACAATGAGCAGTTCTTC. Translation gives CASSPRLAGGYNEQFF.

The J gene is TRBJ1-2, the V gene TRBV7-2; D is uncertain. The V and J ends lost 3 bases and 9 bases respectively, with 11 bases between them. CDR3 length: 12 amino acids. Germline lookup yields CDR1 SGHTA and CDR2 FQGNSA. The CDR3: CASSLEGSSYTF. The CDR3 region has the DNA TGTGCCAGCAGCTTGGAGGGCTCAAGCTACACCTTC.

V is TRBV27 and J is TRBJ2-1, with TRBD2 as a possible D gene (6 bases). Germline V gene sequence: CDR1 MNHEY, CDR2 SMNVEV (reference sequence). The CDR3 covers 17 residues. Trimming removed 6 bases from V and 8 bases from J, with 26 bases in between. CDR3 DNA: TGTGCCAGCAGGTTCTCGGGCGGAAGCTTGGGGGGAGATGAGCAGTTCTTC. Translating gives CASRFSGGSLGGDEQFF.

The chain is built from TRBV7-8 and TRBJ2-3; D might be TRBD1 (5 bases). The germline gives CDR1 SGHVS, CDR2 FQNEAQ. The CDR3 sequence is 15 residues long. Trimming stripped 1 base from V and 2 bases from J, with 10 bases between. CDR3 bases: TGTGCCAGCAGCTTAGAGGGCAGGGCCACAGATACGCAGTATTTT. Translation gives CASSLEGRATDTQYF.

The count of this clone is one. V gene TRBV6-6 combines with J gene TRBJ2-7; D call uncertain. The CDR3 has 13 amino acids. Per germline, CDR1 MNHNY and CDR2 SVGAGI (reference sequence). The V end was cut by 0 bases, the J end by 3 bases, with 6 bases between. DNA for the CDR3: TGTGCCAGCAGTTACTCAAGGTTCTACGAGCAGTACTTC. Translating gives CASSYSRFYEQYF.

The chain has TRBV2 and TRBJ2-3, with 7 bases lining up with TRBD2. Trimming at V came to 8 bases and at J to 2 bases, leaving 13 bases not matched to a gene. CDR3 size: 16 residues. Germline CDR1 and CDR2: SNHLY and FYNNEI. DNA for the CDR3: TGTGCCAGCTCCGTCGTAGGTCTAGCGGTCACAGATACGCAGTATTTT. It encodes CASSVVGLAVTDTQYF.

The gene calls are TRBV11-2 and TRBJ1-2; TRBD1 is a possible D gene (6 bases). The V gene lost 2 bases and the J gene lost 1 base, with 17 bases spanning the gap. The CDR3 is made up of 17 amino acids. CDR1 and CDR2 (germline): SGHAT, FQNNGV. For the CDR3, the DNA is TGTGCCAGCAGCTTACCTATAGGCGGGGGGCGTAACTATGGCTACACCTTC. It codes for CASSLPIGGGRNYGYTF.

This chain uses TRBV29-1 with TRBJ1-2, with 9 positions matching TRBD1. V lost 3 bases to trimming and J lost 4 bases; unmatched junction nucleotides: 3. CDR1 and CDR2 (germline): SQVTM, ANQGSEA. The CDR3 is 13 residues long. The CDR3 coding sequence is TGCAGCGTTGATTTGGGACAGGGCTATGGCTACACCTTC. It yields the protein CSVDLGQGYGYTF.

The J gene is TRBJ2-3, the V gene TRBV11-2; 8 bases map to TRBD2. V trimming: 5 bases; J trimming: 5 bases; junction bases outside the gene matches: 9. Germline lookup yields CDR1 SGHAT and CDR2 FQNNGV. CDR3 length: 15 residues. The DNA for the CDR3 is TGTGCCAGCAGCCGTCTAGGGCTAGCGGGAGATACGCAGTATTTT. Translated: CASSRLGLAGDTQYF.

CDR3 coding DNA: TGCGCCAGCAGCCAAGATACTCGCGCAGGGGTAGATACGCAGTATTTT. Protein: CASSQDTRAGVDTQYF. The genes are TRBV4-3 and TRBJ2-3; D might be TRBD1 (6 bases). The V end lost 0 bases, the J end lost 5 bases, and 15 bases lay between the germline ends. This CDR3 comprises 16 residues. Germline CDR1 and CDR2: LGHNA and YSLEER.

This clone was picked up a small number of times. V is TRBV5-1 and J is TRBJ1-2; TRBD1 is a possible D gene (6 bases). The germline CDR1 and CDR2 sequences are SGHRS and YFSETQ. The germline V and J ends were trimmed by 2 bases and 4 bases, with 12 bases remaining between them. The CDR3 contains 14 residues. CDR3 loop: CASSFPGDLYGYTF. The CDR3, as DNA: TGCGCCAGCAGCTTTCCAGGGGACCTCTATGGCTACACCTTC.

The CDR3 DNA reads as TGTGCCAGCAGTTTCGGACCTGGCGACGAGCAGTACTTC. Its protein is CASSFGPGDEQYF. The V and J genes are TRBV28 and TRBJ2-7; D remains unclear. Trimming cost V 3 bases and J 5 bases, with 11 bases left between them. The CDR3 is 13 amino acids. Germline lookup yields CDR1 MDHEN and CDR2 SYDVKM. The whole variable domain, filled in from reference TRBV28 and TRBJ2-7, reads DVKVTQSSRYLVKRTGEKVFLECVQDMDHENMFWYRQDPGLGLRLIYFSYDVKMKEKGDIPEGYSVSREKKERFSLILESASTNQTSMYLCASSFGPGDEQYFGPGTRLTVT.

The DNA of the CDR3 is TGTGCCAGCAACAGGGGGACACAGAACACTGAAGCTTTCTTT. It yields the protein CASNRGTQNTEAFF. The V and J genes are TRBV6-5 and TRBJ1-1, with TRBD1 matching 8 bases. J lost 1 base, V lost 7 bases, and 5 bases had no gene match. The CDR3 has 14 residues. The V gene's germline CDR1 is MNHEY and CDR2 SVGAGI.

The CDR3 bases are TGTGCCAGCAGCACCCTGGACACCTACGAGCAGTACTTC. As protein: CASSTLDTYEQYF. The gene calls are TRBV5-5 and TRBJ2-7; a possible D gene is TRBD1 (5 bases). Germline V gene sequence: CDR1 SGHKS, CDR2 YYEKEE (reference sequence). V was cut by 4 bases and J by 2 bases, with 10 bases left in between. CDR3 length: 13 amino acids.

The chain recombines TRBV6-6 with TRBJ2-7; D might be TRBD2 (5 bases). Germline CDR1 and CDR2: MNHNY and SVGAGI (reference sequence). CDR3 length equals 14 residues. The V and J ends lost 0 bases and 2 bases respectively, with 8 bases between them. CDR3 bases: TGTGCCAGCAGTTACTCGAAGACTACCTACGAGCAGTACTTC. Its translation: CASSYSKTTYEQYF.

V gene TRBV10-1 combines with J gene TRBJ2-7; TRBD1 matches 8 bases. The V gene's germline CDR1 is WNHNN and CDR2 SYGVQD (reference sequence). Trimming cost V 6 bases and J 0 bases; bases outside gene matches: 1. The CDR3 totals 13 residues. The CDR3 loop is CASSGQGSYEQYF. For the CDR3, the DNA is TGCGCCAGCAGCGGACAGGGCTCCTACGAGCAGTACTTC.

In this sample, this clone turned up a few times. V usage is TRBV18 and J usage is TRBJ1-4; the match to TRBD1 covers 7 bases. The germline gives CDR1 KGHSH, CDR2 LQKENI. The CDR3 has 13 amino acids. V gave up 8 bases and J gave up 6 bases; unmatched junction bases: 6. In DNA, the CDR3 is TGTGCCAGCGCGACAGGGCGAGATGAAAAACTGTTTTTT. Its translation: CASATGRDEKLFF.